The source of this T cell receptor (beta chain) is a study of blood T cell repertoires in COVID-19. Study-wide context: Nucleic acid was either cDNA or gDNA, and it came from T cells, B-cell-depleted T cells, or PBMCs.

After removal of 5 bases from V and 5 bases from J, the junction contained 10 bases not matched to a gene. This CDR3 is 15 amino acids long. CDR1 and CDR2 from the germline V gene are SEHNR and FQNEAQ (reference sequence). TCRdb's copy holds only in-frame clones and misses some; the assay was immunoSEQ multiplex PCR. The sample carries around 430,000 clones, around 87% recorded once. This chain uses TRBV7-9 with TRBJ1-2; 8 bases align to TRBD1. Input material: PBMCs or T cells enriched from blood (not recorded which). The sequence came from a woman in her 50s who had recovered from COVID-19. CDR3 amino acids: CASSTRQGLGYGYTF. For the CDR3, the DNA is TGTGCCAGCAGCACAAGACAGGGGTTGGGGTATGGCTACACCTTC. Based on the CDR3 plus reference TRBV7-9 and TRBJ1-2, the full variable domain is DTGVSQNPRHKITKRGQNVTFRCDPISEHNRLYWYRQTLGQGPEFLTYFQNEAQLEKSRLLSDRFSAERPKGSFSTLEIQRTEQGDSAMYLCASSTRQGLGYGYTFGSGTRLTVV.